Below are 12 T cell receptor beta chains sequenced from a single sample in a study of tumor-infiltrating lymphocytes in primary liver carcinoma. Unsorted whole blood supplied the blood RNA, and germline DNA was isolated too. The input was approximately 500 ng total RNA; TCR beta cDNA was made from it with a constant-region primer. Libraries of TCR beta came from three nested multiplex PCR rounds with slightly modified ARM-PCR. TRBV1-TRBV30 forward primers paired with a C-beta reverse primer drove the first two PCR rounds, roughly 10 cycles each. TCRdb reanalysed the multiplex PCR reads using MiXCR and keeps one entry per CDR3 protein. The table records around 170,000 distinct CDR3 sequences, roughly three fifths of them present only once. Sequencing input: peripheral blood. These receptors were obtained from a man in his forties with primary liver carcinoma and hepatitis B virus infection.

This clonotype was detected once. At one end the junction does not follow the germline gene, possibly because of a read error. The rearrangement links TRBV11-2 to TRBJ2-7; 7 positions agree with TRBD1. The germline CDR1 and CDR2 sequences are SGHAT and FQNNGV. The CDR3 totals 14 residues. The CDR3 protein is CANSRRDSTYEQYF. The CDR3 region has the DNA TGTGCCAACAGCCGTCGGGACAGTACCTACGAGCAATACTTC.

In regard to this clonotype: The junction shows a germline mismatch at one end, possibly a read error. This chain's CDR3 is CASNQEGGSGTSNTFF. Here the CDR3 DNA reads TGCGCCAGCAACCAAGAAGGGGGGTCGGGGACTAGTAACACGTTCTTC. The chain uses TRBV4-1 and TRBJ2-1, with TRBD2 identical over 8 bases. The CDR3 loop spans 16 amino acids. Per germline, CDR1 MGHRA and CDR2 YSYEKL.

This clonotype has at least ten counts. The chain combines TRBV14 with TRBJ1-1; D remains unclear. The V gene's germline CDR1 is SGHDN and CDR2 FVKESK. Trimming cost V 2 bases and J 0 bases, with 13 bases left between them. The CDR3 extends over 16 amino acids. The CDR3 DNA follows: TGTGCCAGCAGCCAAACCGGACGGAGACTGAACACTGAAGCTTTCTTT. This sequence encodes CASSQTGRRLNTEAFF.

This clonotype was recorded many times. V is TRBV4-2 and J is TRBJ2-2; no definite D call. V lost 3 bases to trimming and J lost 4 bases, with 12 bases between them. The CDR3 consists of 15 residues. In germline, CDR1 is LGHNA, CDR2 YNFKEQ. The DNA for the CDR3 is TGTGCCAGCAGCCACCCTCCGGATCTCACCGGGGAGCTGTTTTTT. This codes for CASSHPPDLTGELFF.

This clonotype was counted at least ten times. The chain recombines TRBV10-3 with TRBJ2-5, with TRBD1 as a possible D gene (5 bases). Germline-derived CDR1 and CDR2 are ENHRY and SYGVKD. Trimming pared 2 bases from V and 1 base from J, leaving 11 bases between. The CDR3 runs 15 residues. The CDR3 sequence: CAISEGHLSQETQYF. The CDR3 DNA is TGTGCCATCAGTGAGGGACATCTTTCCCAAGAGACCCAGTACTTC.

As regards this clonotype: A single base separates this from a much larger clone, so it may be a read error. The chain has TRBV29-1 and TRBJ2-5; a possible D gene is TRBD2 (5 bases). V shed 6 bases and J shed 8 bases, with 13 bases lying between them. The CDR3 consists of 11 residues. CDR1 and CDR2 (germline): SQVTM, ANQGSEA. This chain's CDR3 is CSVDSLGTQYF. The DNA of the CDR3 is TGCAGCGTGGACTCCCTTGGTACCCAGTACTTC.

This chain uses TRBV10-3 with TRBJ2-7, with no clear D. Trimming stripped 0 bases from V and 5 bases from J, with 11 bases between. Looked up from germline, CDR1 is ENHRY and CDR2 is SYGVKD. The CDR3 sequence is 14 residues long. The CDR3 loop is CAISESIGAHEQYF. CDR3 sequence (DNA): TGTGCCATCAGTGAGTCGATCGGCGCCCACGAGCAGTACTTC.

As concerns this clonotype: Compared with germline, one end of the junction differs, possibly owing to a read error. The chain carries TRBV11-2 and TRBJ2-1, with D tentatively TRBD2 (6 bases). This CDR3 is built from 15 residues. CDR1 and CDR2 from the germline V gene are SGHAT and FQNNGV. CDR3 in DNA: TGTGAAAGCAGCTTAGACACGGGAGATCACAATGAGCAGTCCTTC. It codes for CESSLDTGDHNEQSF.

The gene calls are TRBV12-3 or TRBV12-4 and TRBJ2-5; no clear D. The ends were cut back, 1 base at V and 0 bases at J, with 6 bases in the middle. CDR3 length: 14 residues. The CDR3 sequence: CASSLEQDQETQYF. DNA for the CDR3: TGTGCCAGCAGTTTAGAGCAGGACCAAGAGACCCAGTACTTC.

This clonotype was detected only a few times. The chain combines TRBV10-3 with TRBJ1-5; TRBD1 might be the D (6 bases). The CDR3 has 13 residues. Germline V gene data show CDR1 as ENHRY and CDR2 as SYGVKD. Trimming shortened V by 3 bases and J by 6 bases, and 9 bases separated the two germline ends. As DNA, the CDR3 is TGTGCCATCAGTGAAGACAGGTCTCAGCCCCAGCATTTT. It codes for CAISEDRSQPQHF.

With regard to this clonotype: Since the CDR3 does not end with the conserved phenylalanine or tryptophan, this likely comes from a read error. The V and J genes are TRBV11-2 and TRBJ2-6, with D possibly matching TRBD2 (5 bases). Per germline, CDR1 SGHAT and CDR2 FQNNGV. Trimming took off 5 bases at V and 0 bases at J, with 8 bases between the two ends. The CDR3 has 15 residues. The CDR3 spells CASSDGLSGANVLTY. CDR3 sequence (DNA): TGTGCCAGCAGCGATGGACTCTCTGGGGCCAACGTCCTGACTTAC.

The chain couples TRBV7-9 to TRBJ2-1, with 8 positions matching TRBD2. CDR3 length equals 16 residues. Germline trimming cut 2 bases from V and 9 bases from J; bases unmatched to any gene: 12. CDR1 SEHNR and CDR2 FQNEAQ come from the germline V gene (reference sequence). CDR3 amino acids: CASSLYFTGGRSEQFF. CDR3 bases: TGTGCCAGCAGCTTATACTTTACGGGAGGGAGGAGTGAGCAGTTCTTC. Combining the CDR3 with reference TRBV7-9 and TRBJ2-1 gives the whole variable domain DTGVSQNPRHKITKRGQNVTFRCDPISEHNRLYWYRQTLGQGPEFLTYFQNEAQLEKSRLLSDRFSAERPKGSFSTLEIQRTEQGDSAMYLCASSLYFTGGRSEQFFGPGTRLTVL.